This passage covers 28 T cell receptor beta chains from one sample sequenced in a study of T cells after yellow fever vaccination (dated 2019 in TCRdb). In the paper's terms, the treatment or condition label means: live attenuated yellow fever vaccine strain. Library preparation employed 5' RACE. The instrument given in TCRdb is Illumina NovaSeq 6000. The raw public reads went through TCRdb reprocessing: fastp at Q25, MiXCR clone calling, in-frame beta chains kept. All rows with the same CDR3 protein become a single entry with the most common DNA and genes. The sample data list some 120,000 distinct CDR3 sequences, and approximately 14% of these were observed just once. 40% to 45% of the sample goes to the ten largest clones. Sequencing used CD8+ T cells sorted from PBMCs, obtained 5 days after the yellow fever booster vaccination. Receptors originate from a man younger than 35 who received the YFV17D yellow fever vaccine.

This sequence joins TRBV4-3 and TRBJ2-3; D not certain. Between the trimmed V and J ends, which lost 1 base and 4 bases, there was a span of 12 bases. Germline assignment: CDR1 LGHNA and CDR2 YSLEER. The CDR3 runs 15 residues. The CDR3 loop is CASSQVFRGADTQYF. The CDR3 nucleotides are TGCGCCAGCAGCCAAGTCTTTCGAGGTGCAGATACGCAGTATTTT.

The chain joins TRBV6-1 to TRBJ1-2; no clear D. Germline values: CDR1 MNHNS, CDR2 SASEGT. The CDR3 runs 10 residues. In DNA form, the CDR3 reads TGTGGTACAGCGATGGATGGCTACACCTTC. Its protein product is CGTAMDGYTF.

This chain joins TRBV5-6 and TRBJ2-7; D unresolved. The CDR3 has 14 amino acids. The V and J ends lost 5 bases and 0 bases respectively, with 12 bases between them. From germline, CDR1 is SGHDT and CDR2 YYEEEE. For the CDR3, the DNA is TGTGCCAGCAGTCCCACGTTCCCCTCCTACGAGCAGTACTTC. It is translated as CASSPTFPSYEQYF.

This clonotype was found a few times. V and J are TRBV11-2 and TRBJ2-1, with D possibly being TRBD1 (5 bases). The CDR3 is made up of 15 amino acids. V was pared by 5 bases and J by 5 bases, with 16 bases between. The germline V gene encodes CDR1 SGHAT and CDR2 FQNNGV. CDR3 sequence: CASSGQGRPNNEQFF. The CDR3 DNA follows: TGTGCCAGCAGCGGTCAGGGCAGACCGAACAATGAGCAGTTCTTC.

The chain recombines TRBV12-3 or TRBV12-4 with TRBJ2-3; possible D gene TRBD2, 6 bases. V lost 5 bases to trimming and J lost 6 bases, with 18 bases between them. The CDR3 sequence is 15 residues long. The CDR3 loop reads CASSPGTPRVDTQYF. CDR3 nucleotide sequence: TGTGCCAGCAGTCCTGGGACTCCGAGGGTCGATACGCAGTATTTT.

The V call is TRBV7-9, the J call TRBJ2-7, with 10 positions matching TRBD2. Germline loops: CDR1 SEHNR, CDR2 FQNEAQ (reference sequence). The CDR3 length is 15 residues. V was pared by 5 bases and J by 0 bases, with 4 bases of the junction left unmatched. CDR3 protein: CASSPRTSGSYEQYF. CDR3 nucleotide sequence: TGTGCCAGCAGCCCCCGGACTAGCGGCTCCTACGAGCAGTACTTC. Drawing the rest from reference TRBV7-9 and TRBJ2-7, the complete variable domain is DTGVSQNPRHKITKRGQNVTFRCDPISEHNRLYWYRQTLGQGPEFLTYFQNEAQLEKSRLLSDRFSAERPKGSFSTLEIQRTEQGDSAMYLCASSPRTSGSYEQYFGPGTRLTVT.

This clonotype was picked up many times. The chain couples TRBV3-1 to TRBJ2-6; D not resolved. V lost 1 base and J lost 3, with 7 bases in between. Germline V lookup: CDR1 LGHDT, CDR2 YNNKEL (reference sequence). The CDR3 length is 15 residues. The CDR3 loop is CASSQGRDGANVLTF. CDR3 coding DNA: TGTGCCAGCAGCCAAGGAAGGGATGGGGCCAACGTCCTGACTTTC.

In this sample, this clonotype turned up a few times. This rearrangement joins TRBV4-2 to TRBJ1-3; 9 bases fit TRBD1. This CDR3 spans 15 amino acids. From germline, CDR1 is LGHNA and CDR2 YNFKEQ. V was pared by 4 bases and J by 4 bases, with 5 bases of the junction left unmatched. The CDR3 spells CASSPEGTGGNTIYF. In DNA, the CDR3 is TGTGCCAGCAGCCCTGAAGGGACAGGGGGAAACACCATATATTTT.

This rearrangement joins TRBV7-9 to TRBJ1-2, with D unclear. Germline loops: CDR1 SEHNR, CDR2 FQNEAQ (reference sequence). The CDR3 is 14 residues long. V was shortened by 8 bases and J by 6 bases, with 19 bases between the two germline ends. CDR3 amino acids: CASSYPGLGDGYTF. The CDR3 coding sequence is TGTGCCAGCTCTTACCCGGGTCTCGGTGATGGCTACACCTTC.

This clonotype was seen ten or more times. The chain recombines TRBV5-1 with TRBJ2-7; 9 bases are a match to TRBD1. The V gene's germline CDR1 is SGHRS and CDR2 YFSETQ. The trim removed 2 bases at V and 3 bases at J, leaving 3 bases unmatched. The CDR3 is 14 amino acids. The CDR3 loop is CASSFGTGHYEQYV. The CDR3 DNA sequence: TGCGCCAGCAGCTTCGGGACAGGGCACTACGAGCAGTACGTC.

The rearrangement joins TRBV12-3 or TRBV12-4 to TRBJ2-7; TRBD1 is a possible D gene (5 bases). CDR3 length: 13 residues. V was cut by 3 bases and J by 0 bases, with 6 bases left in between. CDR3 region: CASSLGHSYEQYF. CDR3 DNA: TGTGCCAGCAGTTTGGGGCACTCCTACGAGCAGTACTTC.

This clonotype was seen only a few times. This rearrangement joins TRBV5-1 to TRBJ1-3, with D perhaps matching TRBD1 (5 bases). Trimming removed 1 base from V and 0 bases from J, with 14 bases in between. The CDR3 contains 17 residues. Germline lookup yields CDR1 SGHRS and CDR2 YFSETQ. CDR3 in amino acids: CASSLIGGGLSGNTIYF. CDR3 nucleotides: TGCGCCAGCAGCTTGATCGGCGGGGGACTCTCTGGAAACACCATATATTTT.

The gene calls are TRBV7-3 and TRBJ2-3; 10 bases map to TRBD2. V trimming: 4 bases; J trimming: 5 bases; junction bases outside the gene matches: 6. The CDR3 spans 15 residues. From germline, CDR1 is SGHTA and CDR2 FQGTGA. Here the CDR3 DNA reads TGTGCCAGCAGCTCGAGCGGGGGGGCTCGAGATACGCAGTATTTT. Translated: CASSSSGGARDTQYF. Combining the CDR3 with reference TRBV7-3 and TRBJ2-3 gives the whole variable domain GAGVSQTPSNKVTEKGKYVELRCDPISGHTALYWYRQSLGQGPEFLIYFQGTGAADDSGLPNDRFFAVRPEGSVSTLKIQRTERGDSAVYLCASSSSGGARDTQYFGPGTRLTVL.

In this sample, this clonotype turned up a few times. The CDR3 region is CASSSLLAGVPDTQYF. CDR3 in DNA: TGTGCCAGCAGCTCCCTCCTAGCGGGGGTCCCAGATACGCAGTATTTT. The V call is TRBV7-9, the J call TRBJ2-3; 10 nucleotides agree with TRBD2. With V trimmed by 4 bases and J by 4 bases, 8 bases remained unmatched. The CDR3 contains 16 residues. Per the germline V gene, CDR1 is SEHNR and CDR2 is FQNEAQ (reference sequence).

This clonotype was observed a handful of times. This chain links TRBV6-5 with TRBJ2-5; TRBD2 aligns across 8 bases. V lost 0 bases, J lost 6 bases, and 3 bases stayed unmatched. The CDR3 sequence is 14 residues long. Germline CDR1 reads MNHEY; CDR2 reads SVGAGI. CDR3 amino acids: CASSYSERGQTQYF. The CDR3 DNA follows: TGTGCCAGCAGTTACTCTGAGCGGGGGCAGACCCAGTACTTC.

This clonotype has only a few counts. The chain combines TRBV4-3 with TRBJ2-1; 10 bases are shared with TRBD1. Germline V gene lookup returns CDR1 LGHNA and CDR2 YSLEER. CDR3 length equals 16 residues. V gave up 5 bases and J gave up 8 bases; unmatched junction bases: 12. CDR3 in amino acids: CASSASWGTGVDEQFF. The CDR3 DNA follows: TGCGCCAGCAGCGCCAGTTGGGGGACAGGGGTAGATGAGCAGTTCTTC.

The CDR3 sequence is CATSREQRWETQYF. For the CDR3, the DNA is TGTGCCACCAGCAGAGAACAGAGGTGGGAGACCCAGTACTTC. The rearrangement links TRBV15 to TRBJ2-5; D is unresolved. Germline V CDR1 and CDR2: LNHNV, YYDKDF (reference sequence). The CDR3 totals 14 residues. V was shortened by 0 bases and J by 5 bases, with 10 bases between the two germline ends.

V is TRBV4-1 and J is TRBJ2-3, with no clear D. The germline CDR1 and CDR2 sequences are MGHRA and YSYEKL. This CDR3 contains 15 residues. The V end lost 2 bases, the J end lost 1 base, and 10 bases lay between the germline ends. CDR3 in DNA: TGCGCCAGCAGCCAACCGTGGACCGGCACAGATACGCAGTATTTT. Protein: CASSQPWTGTDTQYF.

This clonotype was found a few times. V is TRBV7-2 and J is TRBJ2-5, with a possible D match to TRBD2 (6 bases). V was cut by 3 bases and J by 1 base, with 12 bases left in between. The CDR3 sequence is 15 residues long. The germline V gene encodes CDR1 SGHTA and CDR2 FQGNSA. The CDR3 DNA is TGTGCCAGCAGCTTTACTGGCGGGGTCCAAGAGACCCAGTACTTC. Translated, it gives CASSFTGGVQETQYF. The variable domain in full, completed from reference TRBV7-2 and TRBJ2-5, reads GAGVSQSPSNKVTEKGKDVELRCDPISGHTALYWYRQSLGQGLEFLIYFQGNSAPDKSGLPSDRFSAERTGGSVSTLTIQRTQQEDSAVYLCASSFTGGVQETQYFGPGTRLLVL.

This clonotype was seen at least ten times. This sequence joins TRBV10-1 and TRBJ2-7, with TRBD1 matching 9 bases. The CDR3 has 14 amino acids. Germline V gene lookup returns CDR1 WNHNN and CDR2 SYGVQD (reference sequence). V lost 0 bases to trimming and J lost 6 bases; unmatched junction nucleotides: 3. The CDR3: CASSESGQGGEQYF. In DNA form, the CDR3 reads TGCGCCAGCAGTGAGTCGGGACAGGGAGGCGAGCAGTACTTC.

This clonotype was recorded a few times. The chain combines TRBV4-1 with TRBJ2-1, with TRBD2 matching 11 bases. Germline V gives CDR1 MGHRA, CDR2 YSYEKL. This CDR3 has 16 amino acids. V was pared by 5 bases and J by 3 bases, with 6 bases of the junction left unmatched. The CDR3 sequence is CASSVAGGRLYNEQFF. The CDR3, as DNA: TGCGCCAGCAGCGTAGCGGGGGGGCGACTCTACAATGAGCAGTTCTTC.

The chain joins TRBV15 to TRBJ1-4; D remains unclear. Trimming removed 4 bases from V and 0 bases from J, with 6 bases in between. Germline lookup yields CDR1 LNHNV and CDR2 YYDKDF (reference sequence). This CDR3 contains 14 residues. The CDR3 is CATSKIATNEKLFF. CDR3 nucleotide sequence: TGTGCCACCAGCAAAATTGCAACTAATGAAAAACTGTTTTTT.

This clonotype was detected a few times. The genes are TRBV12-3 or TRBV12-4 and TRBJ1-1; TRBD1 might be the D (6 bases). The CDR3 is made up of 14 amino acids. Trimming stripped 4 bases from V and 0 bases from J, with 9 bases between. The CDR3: CASSWGGVNTEAFF. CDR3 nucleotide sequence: TGTGCCAGCAGTTGGGGGGGCGTGAACACTGAAGCTTTCTTT.

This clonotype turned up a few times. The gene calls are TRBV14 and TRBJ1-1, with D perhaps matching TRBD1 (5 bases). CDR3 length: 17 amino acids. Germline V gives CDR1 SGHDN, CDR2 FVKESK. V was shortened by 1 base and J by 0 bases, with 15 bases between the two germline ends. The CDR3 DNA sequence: TGTGCCAGCAGCCAAGCCCGCGGGGGGGGTATGAACACTGAAGCTTTCTTT. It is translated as CASSQARGGGMNTEAFF.

CDR3: CASSLAGLAKNIQYF. CDR3 DNA sequence: TGTGCCAGCAGCTTAGCAGGGTTAGCCAAAAACATTCAGTACTTC. The rearrangement uses TRBV7-9 and TRBJ2-4, with D unclear. Trimming pared 0 bases from V and 0 bases from J, leaving 6 bases between. Germline assignment: CDR1 SEHNR and CDR2 FQNEAQ (reference sequence). CDR3 length: 15 amino acids.

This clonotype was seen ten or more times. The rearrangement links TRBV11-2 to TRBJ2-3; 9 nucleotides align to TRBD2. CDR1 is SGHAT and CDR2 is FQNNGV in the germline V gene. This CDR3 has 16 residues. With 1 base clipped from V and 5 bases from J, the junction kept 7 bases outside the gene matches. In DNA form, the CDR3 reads TGTGCCAGCAGCTTAGCAAGCGGGGGGTATGAAGATACGCAGTATTTT. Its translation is CASSLASGGYEDTQYF.

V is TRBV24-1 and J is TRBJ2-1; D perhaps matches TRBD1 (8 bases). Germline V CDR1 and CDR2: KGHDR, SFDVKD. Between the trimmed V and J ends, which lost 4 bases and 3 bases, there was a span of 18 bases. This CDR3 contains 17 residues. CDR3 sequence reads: CATSDIDGGTGYNEQFF. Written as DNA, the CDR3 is TGTGCCACCAGTGACATAGACGGGGGGACAGGCTACAATGAGCAGTTCTTC.

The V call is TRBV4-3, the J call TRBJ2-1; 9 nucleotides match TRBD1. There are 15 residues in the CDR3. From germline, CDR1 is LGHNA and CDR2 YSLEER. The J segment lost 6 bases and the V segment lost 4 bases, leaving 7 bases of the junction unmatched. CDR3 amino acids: CASSLGQGFINEQFF. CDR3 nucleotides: TGCGCCAGCAGCCTTGGACAGGGGTTTATCAATGAGCAGTTCTTC.